This TCR beta chain was obtained from a study of blood T cell repertoires in COVID-19. Repertoires were generated with immunoSEQ multiplex PCR, while TCRdb's copy carries only in-frame clones and drops some. Of about 93,000 clones listed, 75% to 90% were seen once; the top ten hold approximately 19%. V was shortened by 0 bases and J by 5 bases, with 11 bases between the two germline ends. The germline CDR1 and CDR2 sequences are SGHRS and YFSETQ. The CDR3 has 14 residues. The receptor was isolated from a woman older than 75 with acute or convalescent COVID-19. Sample: peripheral blood. This chain uses TRBV5-1 with TRBJ1-1; weak D call: TRBD1 (6 bases). CDR3: CASSLAEGVTEAFF. The CDR3 DNA sequence: TGCGCCAGCAGCTTGGCCGAGGGGGTAACTGAAGCTTTCTTT.